This T cell receptor beta chain was recorded in a study of T-cell memory formation after mild COVID-19. This clonotype has just a few counts. TCRdb reprocessed the 5' RACE reads with MiXCR, giving one entry per CDR3 protein. Counted here are roughly 620,000 distinct CDR3 sequences, about a sixth occurring once; the ten biggest clones make up 12%. There are 14 residues in the CDR3. V shed 5 bases and J shed 0 bases, with 11 bases lying between them. Per germline, CDR1 KGHSH and CDR2 LQKENI. The chain couples TRBV18 to TRBJ2-7, with a possible D match to TRBD1 (5 bases). The TCR comes from an adult woman who had mild COVID-19 (a few samples of this study predate the infection). Cell type and time point are not known. Sequenced: PBMCs or a T cell subset sorted from them (not recorded which). The CDR3 reads CASSSQVSSYEQYF. The CDR3 coding sequence is TGTGCCAGCTCATCACAGGTTAGCTCCTACGAGCAGTACTTC.